The 13 T cell receptor beta chains given below trace back to one sample, sequenced in a study of cytomegalovirus exposure and HLA in healthy donors. Assay: immunoSEQ multiplex PCR; the TCRdb copy retains only in-frame clones and omits some. The sample shows hundreds of thousands of clones, 87% of them seen only once. Sequenced sample: PBMCs. These receptor sequences come from a woman younger than 35 in good health and CMV-seropositive.

This chain uses TRBV28 with TRBJ2-7; D is perhaps TRBD2 (6 bases). Trimming left V 10 bases short and J 0 bases short, with 19 bases between. The CDR3 runs to 15 residues. CDR1 MDHEN and CDR2 SYDVKM come from the germline V gene. The CDR3 DNA sequence: TGTGCCATCTCCGAGAGCCGGGGGACCTCCTACGAGCAGTACTTC. Its translation: CAISESRGTSYEQYF.

The chain recombines TRBV13 with TRBJ2-7, with D perhaps TRBD2 (5 bases). This CDR3 has 15 residues. V shed 4 bases and J shed 0 bases, with 13 bases lying between them. In germline, CDR1 is PRHDT, CDR2 FYEKMQ (reference sequence). CDR3 nucleotide sequence: TGTGCCAGCAGCTCCCTACTAGATCCCTCCTACGAGCAGTACTTC. This encodes CASSSLLDPSYEQYF.

This sequence joins TRBV5-1 and TRBJ2-6; the D gene is possibly TRBD1 (5 bases). There are 15 residues in the CDR3. Looked up from germline, CDR1 is SGHRS and CDR2 is YFSETQ. Trimming pared 2 bases from V and 2 bases from J, leaving 8 bases between. CDR3 DNA sequence: TGCGCCAGCAGCTTACAGGTAGCTGGGGCCAACGTCCTGACTTTC. This translates into CASSLQVAGANVLTF. Full variable domain (rest looked up from reference TRBV5-1 and TRBJ2-6): KAGVTQTPRYLIKTRGQQVTLSCSPISGHRSVSWYQQTPGQGLQFLFEYFSETQRNKGNFPGRFSGRQFSNSRSEMNVSTLELGDSALYLCASSLQVAGANVLTFGAGSRLTVL.

The chain carries TRBV5-4 and TRBJ2-7, with TRBD2 identical over 7 bases. The J segment lost 3 bases and the V segment lost 5 bases, leaving 8 bases of the junction unmatched. Germline values: CDR1 SGHNT, CDR2 YYREEE (reference sequence). The CDR3 is 14 residues long. CDR3 coding DNA: TGTGCCAGCAGATCCGGGACGGGGGGCTACGAGCAGTACTTC. It encodes CASRSGTGGYEQYF.

V gene TRBV18 combines with J gene TRBJ1-5; TRBD1 agrees at 9 bases. V was clipped by 6 bases and J by 9 bases; unmatched bases: 12. The CDR3 consists of 15 residues. The germline CDR1 and CDR2 sequences are KGHSH and LQKENI. Here the CDR3 DNA reads TGTGCCAGCTCCTACAGACAGGGGGGACCCGGGCCCCAGCATTTT. Translated, it gives CASSYRQGGPGPQHF.

This chain connects TRBV28 to TRBJ2-1, with TRBD2 as a possible D gene (7 bases). The CDR3 extends over 16 amino acids. Trimming took off 4 bases at V and 4 bases at J, with 17 bases between the two ends. Germline CDR1 is MDHEN and CDR2 is SYDVKM. The CDR3 here is CASSSLMAGAYNEQFF. The CDR3 bases are TGTGCCAGCAGTTCCCTGATGGCGGGGGCATACAATGAGCAGTTCTTC.

This clone was recorded a few times. V usage is TRBV19 and J usage is TRBJ1-5, with unresolved D. The CDR3 consists of 14 residues. Germline V CDR1 and CDR2: LNHDA, SQIVND (reference sequence). V lost 4 bases and J lost 3, with 10 bases in between. Here the CDR3 reads CASSTSGFNQPQHF. The CDR3 coding sequence is TGTGCCAGTAGTACATCCGGGTTCAATCAGCCCCAGCATTTT.

The chain uses TRBV4-1 and TRBJ1-5, with D possibly being TRBD1 (5 bases). The length of the CDR3 is 14 residues. The germline V and J ends were trimmed by 3 bases and 9 bases, with 15 bases remaining between them. The germline V gene encodes CDR1 MGHRA and CDR2 YSYEKL. CDR3 sequence: CASSHRQGEGPQHF. In DNA, the CDR3 is TGCGCCAGCAGCCACCGACAAGGGGAAGGGCCCCAGCATTTT.

The V gene is TRBV5-4, the J gene TRBJ2-7; D is possibly TRBD2 (6 bases). This CDR3 region has 15 residues. Germline values: CDR1 SGHNT, CDR2 YYREEE (reference sequence). V shed 4 bases and J shed 2 bases, with 16 bases lying between them. The CDR3 is CASSATGTGAYEQYF. In DNA, the CDR3 is TGTGCCAGCAGCGCCACCGGGACGGGGGCCTACGAGCAGTACTTC.

The genes are TRBV28 and TRBJ1-3; 9 bases match TRBD1. Germline CDR1 reads MDHEN; CDR2 reads SYDVKM. The CDR3 runs 14 residues. J lost 4 bases, V lost 5 bases, and 3 bases had no gene match. CDR3 loop: CASSRTGDGNTIYF. The CDR3 DNA follows: TGTGCCAGCAGTCGGACAGGGGACGGAAACACCATATATTTT.

This sequence joins TRBV5-1 and TRBJ2-1, with D perhaps matching TRBD2 (6 bases). There are 13 residues in the CDR3. The V end was cut by 3 bases, the J end by 8 bases, with 12 bases between. Germline V gene lookup returns CDR1 SGHRS and CDR2 YFSETQ. The DNA of the CDR3 is TGCGCCAGCAGCTCTACTAGCTTTGATGAGCAGTTCTTC. Translating gives CASSSTSFDEQFF.

This clone was counted only a few times. This rearrangement joins TRBV5-4 to TRBJ2-7, with TRBD2 identical over 9 bases. Germline V lookup: CDR1 SGHNT, CDR2 YYREEE (reference sequence). J was trimmed by 0 bases and V by 4 bases; bases with no gene match: 5. The CDR3 sequence is 15 residues long. CDR3 coding DNA: TGTGCCAGCAGCCAAGAGACTAGCGGCTCCTACGAGCAGTACTTC. It specifies CASSQETSGSYEQYF.

The chain is built from TRBV28 and TRBJ1-3, with 7 bases aligning to TRBD1. Per the germline V gene, CDR1 is MDHEN and CDR2 is SYDVKM. The CDR3 extends over 15 amino acids. V shed 6 bases, J shed 3 bases, and the junction held 8 bases outside the gene matches. CDR3 protein: CASRPPAGGGNTIYF. DNA of the CDR3: TGTGCCAGCAGACCTCCGGCAGGGGGTGGAAACACCATATATTTT.